This T cell receptor beta chain came from a study of blood T cell repertoires in COVID-19. Generated by immunoSEQ multiplex PCR, the TCRdb table keeps only in-frame clones and is missing some. Here the sample spans 210,000 or so clones, around 85% being singletons. This CDR3 is 14 amino acids long. Germline CDR1 SGHNT, CDR2 YENEEA. V was shortened by 3 bases and J by 8 bases, with 13 bases between the two germline ends. This sequence joins TRBV11-3 and TRBJ1-4, with D possibly matching TRBD1 (5 bases). This receptor was identified in a woman aged 45-60 years with acute or convalescent COVID-19. The sequencing sample was made of peripheral blood. The CDR3 DNA is TGTGCCAGCAGCTTTGCAGGGCCCTCGGAAAAACTGTTTTTT. Amino acid sequence: CASSFAGPSEKLFF.